The 14 T cell receptor beta chains reported below all come from one sample, sequenced in a study of shared clonotypes between healthy human individuals. CD8 cells regarded as naive lacked CD45RO, were positively chosen for CCR7, and omitted terminally differentiated effector memory CD45RA+ cells. This table comes from immunoSEQ multiplex PCR, and its TCRdb copy is limited to in-frame clones, with some not included. This sample has about 750,000 clones; around 92% occur once, and the top ten carry under 30%. The sequencing input was naive CD8+ T cells sorted from blood. The receptors come from a man aged 25 to 40 in good health.

This sequence joins TRBV7-9 and TRBJ1-3; D call uncertain. Trimming took off 6 bases at V and 0 bases at J, with 18 bases between the two ends. The CDR3 runs 17 residues. Germline values: CDR1 SEHNR, CDR2 FQNEAQ (reference sequence). CDR3 DNA sequence: TGTGCCAGCAGTCCTAATCTCCCGGCTTTCTCTGGAAACACCATATATTTT. Encoded protein: CASSPNLPAFSGNTIYF.

This clone was seen only once. The V call is TRBV27, the J call TRBJ2-1, with D possibly being TRBD2 (5 bases). Trimming took off 4 bases at V and 0 bases at J, with 13 bases between the two ends. CDR3 length: 16 residues. CDR1 is MNHEY and CDR2 is SMNVEV in the germline V gene (reference sequence). Here the CDR3 DNA reads TGTGCCAGCAGTTCAAGGACTCTGAGCTCCTACAATGAGCAGTTCTTC. It yields the protein CASSSRTLSSYNEQFF.

V usage is TRBV28 and J usage is TRBJ1-5, with 8 bases identical to TRBD1. J gave up 11 bases and V 5 bases, and 8 bases lay outside the gene matches. This CDR3 has 13 residues. CDR1 is MDHEN and CDR2 is SYDVKM in the germline V gene. This chain's CDR3 is CASSLSGGGAQHF. The CDR3 DNA is TGTGCCAGCAGTCTCTCAGGGGGCGGGGCCCAGCATTTT.

J is TRBJ1-4 and V is TRBV19; D not resolved. V lost 7 bases and J lost 4, with 16 bases in between. This CDR3 has 15 amino acids. Germline CDR1 is LNHDA and CDR2 is SQIVND (reference sequence). The CDR3 here is CASTWRPAGNEKLFF. DNA for the CDR3: TGTGCCAGTACGTGGCGGCCGGCGGGTAATGAAAAACTGTTTTTT.

This chain connects TRBV4-1 to TRBJ2-1, with 10 bases that match TRBD2. CDR3 length: 16 residues. V was clipped by 2 bases and J by 6 bases; unmatched bases: 7. Germline lookup yields CDR1 MGHRA and CDR2 YSYEKL. The CDR3 loop reads CASSQSPGLAFNEQFF. CDR3 sequence (DNA): TGCGCCAGCAGCCAATCGCCGGGACTAGCGTTCAATGAGCAGTTCTTC.

V and J are TRBV4-1 and TRBJ2-3; possibly TRBD2 for D (6 bases). The germline V and J ends were trimmed by 0 bases and 7 bases, with 20 bases remaining between them. This CDR3 has 17 residues. Per germline, CDR1 MGHRA and CDR2 YSYEKL. CDR3 residues: CASSQERYRETNHTQYF. The CDR3 nucleotides are TGCGCCAGCAGCCAAGAACGTTATCGGGAGACTAATCATACGCAGTATTTT.

This clone has a single count. This sequence joins TRBV29-1 and TRBJ2-1; possibly TRBD1 or TRBD2 for D (5 bases each). Trimming pared 7 bases from V and 9 bases from J, leaving 16 bases between. CDR3 length equals 12 residues. Germline loops: CDR1 SQVTM, CDR2 ANQGSEA. CDR3 nucleotide sequence: TGCAGCGCACGGGACCCTCGAAGTGAGCAGTTCTTC. Translation gives CSARDPRSEQFF.

This clone has a single count. The same CDR3 also results from other DNA sequences found in this sample. This chain uses TRBV19 with TRBJ2-1; unclear D gene. V was pared by 3 bases and J by 5 bases, with 8 bases between. Germline lookup yields CDR1 LNHDA and CDR2 SQIVND (reference sequence). The CDR3 length is 13 residues. In nucleotides, the CDR3 is TGTGCCAGTAGTATCGTGGGAAACAATGAGCAGTTCTTC. This codes for CASSIVGNNEQFF. Drawing the rest from reference TRBV19 and TRBJ2-1, the complete variable domain is DGGITQSPKYLFRKEGQNVTLSCEQNLNHDAMYWYRQDPGQGLRLIYYSQIVNDFQKGDIAEGYSVSREKKESFPLTVTSAQKNPTAFYLCASSIVGNNEQFFGPGTRLTVL.

This sequence joins TRBV11-2 and TRBJ2-7, with 7 bases lining up with TRBD2. CDR1 and CDR2 (germline): SGHAT, FQNNGV. The V and J ends lost 2 bases and 5 bases, in that order; junction bases with no gene match: 9. This CDR3 is built from 15 residues. The DNA for the CDR3 is TGTGCCAGCAGCTTAAGCGGGAATCATCCGAACGAGCAGTACTTC. Encoded protein: CASSLSGNHPNEQYF.

V and J are TRBV9 and TRBJ2-2, with 7 bases aligning to TRBD1. V was pared by 1 base and J by 5 bases, with 8 bases of the junction left unmatched. CDR1 is SGDLS, CDR2 YYNGEE, per germline. This CDR3 comprises 16 residues. The CDR3 nucleotides read TGTGCCAGCAGCGTATCTCGGGACAGTGCTACCGGGGAGCTGTTTTTT. Protein sequence: CASSVSRDSATGELFF. Full variable domain (missing parts from reference TRBV9 and TRBJ2-2): DSGVTQTPKHLITATGQRVTLRCSPRSGDLSVYWYQQSLDQGLQFLIQYYNGEERAKGNILERFSAQQFPDLHSELNLSSLELGDSALYFCASSVSRDSATGELFFGEGSRLTVL.

This clone was found once. The V gene is TRBV5-1, the J gene TRBJ1-1, with D possibly being TRBD1 (6 bases). The V gene lost 1 base and the J gene lost 5 bases, with 9 bases spanning the gap. Looked up from germline, CDR1 is SGHRS and CDR2 is YFSETQ. The CDR3 runs to 13 residues. CDR3 DNA: TGCGCCAGCAGCTTGACAGGGACTACTGAAGCTTTCTTT. Protein product: CASSLTGTTEAFF.

The chain recombines TRBV4-1 with TRBJ2-7; 10 nucleotides align to TRBD1. Germline CDR1 and CDR2: MGHRA and YSYEKL. Losses at the gene ends were 5 bases for V and 2 bases for J; bases not matched to a gene: 15. The CDR3 runs to 18 residues. The CDR3 region has the DNA TGCGCCAGCAGCTTATTAACCCCCCCGGGGACAGGGGCCTACGAGCAGTACTTC. This sequence encodes CASSLLTPPGTGAYEQYF.

The sample holds one count of this clone. The chain has TRBV11-2 and TRBJ1-4, with D unclear. The CDR3 sequence is 14 residues long. Germline V gene data show CDR1 as SGHAT and CDR2 as FQNNGV. Trimming stripped 2 bases from V and 3 bases from J, with 7 bases between. In nucleotides, the CDR3 is TGTGCCAGCAGCTTATACGCCCCTAATGAAAAACTGTTTTTT. Amino acid sequence: CASSLYAPNEKLFF.

The chain couples TRBV28 to TRBJ1-1; the match to TRBD1 covers 10 bases. Looked up from germline, CDR1 is MDHEN and CDR2 is SYDVKM. J lost 0 bases, V lost 6 bases, and 1 base had no gene match. CDR3 length: 14 amino acids. CDR3 sequence reads: CASRDRGMNTEAFF. CDR3 coding DNA: TGTGCCAGCAGGGACAGGGGGATGAACACTGAAGCTTTCTTT.